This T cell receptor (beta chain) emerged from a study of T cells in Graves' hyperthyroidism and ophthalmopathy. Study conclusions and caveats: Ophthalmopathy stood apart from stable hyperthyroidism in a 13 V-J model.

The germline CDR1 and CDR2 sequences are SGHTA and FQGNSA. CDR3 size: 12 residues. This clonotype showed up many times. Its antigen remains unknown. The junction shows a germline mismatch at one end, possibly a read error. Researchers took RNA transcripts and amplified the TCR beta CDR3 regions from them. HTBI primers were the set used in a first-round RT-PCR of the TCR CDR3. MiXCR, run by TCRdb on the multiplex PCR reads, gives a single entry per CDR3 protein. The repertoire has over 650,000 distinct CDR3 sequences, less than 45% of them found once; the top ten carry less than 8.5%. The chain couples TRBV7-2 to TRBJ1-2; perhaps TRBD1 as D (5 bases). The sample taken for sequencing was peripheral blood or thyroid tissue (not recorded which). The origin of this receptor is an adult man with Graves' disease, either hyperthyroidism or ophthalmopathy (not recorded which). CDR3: CASSRGDYGYTF. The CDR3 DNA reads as TGCGCCAGCAGCCGGGGGGACTATGGCTACACCTTC.